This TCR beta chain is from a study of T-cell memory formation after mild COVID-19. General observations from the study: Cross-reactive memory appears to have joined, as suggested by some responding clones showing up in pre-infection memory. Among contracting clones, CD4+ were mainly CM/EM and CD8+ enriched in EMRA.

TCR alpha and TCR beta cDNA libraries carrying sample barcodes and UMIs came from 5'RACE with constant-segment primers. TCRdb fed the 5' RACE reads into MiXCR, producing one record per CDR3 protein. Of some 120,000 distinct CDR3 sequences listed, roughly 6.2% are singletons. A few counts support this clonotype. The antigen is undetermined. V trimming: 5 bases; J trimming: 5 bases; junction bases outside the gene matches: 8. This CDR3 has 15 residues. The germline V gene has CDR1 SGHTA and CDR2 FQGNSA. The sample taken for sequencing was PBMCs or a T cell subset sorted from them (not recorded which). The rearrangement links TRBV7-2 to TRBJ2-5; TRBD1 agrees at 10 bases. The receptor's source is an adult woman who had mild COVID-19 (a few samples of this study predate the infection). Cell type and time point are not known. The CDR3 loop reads CASSLGTGEGETQYF. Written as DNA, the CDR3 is TGTGCCAGCAGCCTCGGGACAGGGGAGGGTGAGACCCAGTACTTC. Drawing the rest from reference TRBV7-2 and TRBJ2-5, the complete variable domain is GAGVSQSPSNKVTEKGKDVELRCDPISGHTALYWYRQSLGQGLEFLIYFQGNSAPDKSGLPSDRFSAERTGGSVSTLTIQRTQQEDSAVYLCASSLGTGEGETQYFGPGTRLLVL.